Described below is a single T cell receptor (beta chain) sequence and its context. Its antigen remains unidentified. The sample holds no much larger clone one base away, and base qualities are not on file. Whole blood was collected in K2EDTA tubes by collaborating institutions according to the institutions' own protocols. For TCRbeta analysis, collaborators shipped samples in one of three forms: frozen whole blood, isolated PBMCs, or DNA extracted from either of those sample types. The immunoSEQ Assay, a bias-controlled multiplex PCR, was used to amplify TCRbeta CDR3 regions from genomic DNA. Concerning the study's data processing: Within the assay, amplification of reference gene primers was used to estimate how many nucleated cells each sample contained. To quantify the absolute abundance of each unique TCRbeta CDR3 rearrangement, sequence reads were collapsed and filtered. For each sample, productive Simpson clonality was calculated as the square root of Simpson's diversity index over productive rearrangements. The immuneACCESS repertoire file appears here via TCRdb, limited to in-frame rearrangements. These files lack a portion of the clones; in checked studies, under half of the deficit traces to unresolved V genes, and the cause of the others is not known. The V and J calls and the clone size are those of that table, but D and trimming were determined from the DNA. This sample lists 150,000 to 200,000 clones; approximately 79% were detected once. The ten largest make up around 19% of the sample.

This entry comes from a study of blood T cell repertoires in COVID-19 (dated by TCRdb to 2018 to 2021). For context, the study as a whole: The collaborator samples originated in the United States, Italy and Spain and spanned the acute and convalescent phases of COVID-19. A freely available public database, intended as a resource for researchers studying the immune response to SARS-CoV-2, is where the repertoires were released. Where available, HLA class I and class II types were obtained from metadata supplied by the sample provider rather than from assay-based typing. Samples came from the ongoing ImmuneRACE study (first 160 participants) plus 1,254 subjects from 6 global collaborators. Sample metadata almost always included a de-identified subject ID, COVID-19 status, age in years and sex. Subjects who had been exposed to COVID-19, were actively infected with it, or had recovered from it provided the deeply sampled blood TCRbeta repertoires that made up the dataset. The material from the prospective study consisted of cDNA or gDNA derived from T cells, B-cell-depleted T cells, or PBMCs. Overall study outcomes, separate from this receptor: The quantity of clinical and demographic metadata differed by source and by participant and was supplied without curation.

The germline V gene (reference sequence) specifies LNHNV as CDR1 and YYDKDF as CDR2. V loses 3 bases at its end and J loses 2 bases; junction bases beyond the gene matches: 20. The CDR3 sequence holds 20 residues, the cysteine and phenylalanine included. Solely the CDR3 DNA is kept, with 60 bases framed from the first base. The V and J genes are TRBV15 and TRBJ2-3; 7 bases in the junction line up with TRBD1. Material for sequencing was peripheral blood. This TCR came from a woman older than 75 with acute or convalescent COVID-19. The DNA is as follows: TGTGCCACCAGCAGGCAAGGGCAGGGGGACGTCTTCCGATACACAGATACGCAGTATTTT. Its translation reads: CATSRQGQGDVFRYTDTQYF.